A selection of T cell receptor beta chains follows, all from one sample in a study of T cells after yellow fever vaccination. TCRdb redid the calling of the 5' RACE reads with MiXCR, one entry per CDR3 protein. The data contain about 150,000 distinct CDR3 sequences, 6.2% of them singletons. Sequenced here: CD4+ T cells sorted from PBMCs, sampled on the day of the first yellow fever vaccination. These receptors were taken from a young man who received the YFV17D yellow fever vaccine. Both conserved end residues are part of each CDR3. A D gene is named only where the DNA matches it firmly. Clone size is given for some rows only: seen once, a few or many times, or a class if the clone is expanded.

D gene	V gene	clone size	J gene	CDR3 DNA	CDR3 protein
TRBD2	TRBV5-6	few	TRBJ2-5	TGTGCCAGCAGCTGGGAACTAGCGGGGGGGCCCCAGTACTTC	CASSWELAGGPQYF
-	TRBV4-3	-	TRBJ2-7	TGCGCCAGCAGCCAAGCGGGGCCTTCCTACGAGCAGTACTTC	CASSQAGPSYEQYF
TRBD1	TRBV18	many	TRBJ2-1	TGTGCCAGCTCAGTGAGACAGGGGAACAATGAGCAGTTCTTC	CASSVRQGNNEQFF
-	TRBV3-1	many	TRBJ1-4	TGTGCCAGCAGCCAAGGGAGGGCCGAAAAACTGTTTTTT	CASSQGRAEKLFF
TRBD2	TRBV5-5	many	TRBJ2-1	TGTGCCAGCAGCTTGGAGGCGCGGGGGGCCTCGGAGTACAATGAGCAGTTCTTC	CASSLEARGASEYNEQFF
-	TRBV11-2	-	TRBJ2-7	TGTGCCAGCAGCCCGAGTGGGCGTCGTAGCTCCTACGAGCAGTACTTC	CASSPSGRRSSYEQYF
-	TRBV10-3	many	TRBJ2-1	TGTGCCACGGGGGAGATAGGGTCCTACAATGAGCAGTTCTTC	CATGEIGSYNEQFF
-	TRBV6-5	few	TRBJ1-5	TGTGCCAGCAGTTTACAAGGGTCTGCTCAGCCCCAGCATTTT	CASSLQGSAQPQHF
TRBD2	TRBV4-2	many	TRBJ2-3	TGTGCCAGCAGCCAAGATCACCTAGCGGGGGGGCCAGATACGCAGTATTTT	CASSQDHLAGGPDTQYF
-	TRBV20-1	few	TRBJ2-5	TGCAGTGCTAGGGGTGAAGAGACCCAGTACTTC	CSARGEETQYF
TRBD2	TRBV25-1	many	TRBJ2-3	TGTGCCAGCGGACCGACTAGCGGGGCAGATACGCAGTATTTT	CASGPTSGADTQYF
-	TRBV5-1	-	TRBJ1-2	TGCGCCAGCAGCTTGGATCAGGGTACGGGCTACACCTTC	CASSLDQGTGYTF
-	TRBV25-1	few	TRBJ1-1	TGTGCCAGCCGAAGGGGTATTGGCACTGAAGCTTTCTTT	CASRRGIGTEAFF
TRBD1	TRBV7-9	many	TRBJ1-2	TGTGCCAGCAGCTCGGGACAGCGCTATGGCTACACCTTC	CASSSGQRYGYTF
-	TRBV18	-	TRBJ1-6	TGTGCCAGCTCACCACTTCCAGGGCGACCGTCTAATTCACCCCTCCACTTT	CASSPLPGRPSNSPLHF
-	TRBV6-2/TRBV6-3	many	TRBJ2-7	TGTGCCAGCAGTTATGAACTTTCCGAGCAGTACTTC	CASSYELSEQYF
TRBD2	TRBV5-4	-	TRBJ2-3	TGTGCCAGCACCTTCAGCGGGGGTTCGCAGTATTTT	CASTFSGGSQYF
-	TRBV12-3/TRBV12-4	many	TRBJ2-6	TGTGCCAGCAGTTTAGCGCCCGATCCCTTGGATTTGGGTGGGGCCAACGTCCTGACTTTC	CASSLAPDPLDLGGANVLTF
TRBD2	TRBV6-5	few	TRBJ2-1	TGTGCCAGCAGTTACTCTGGACTAGCGCCGTACAATGAGCAGTTCTTC	CASSYSGLAPYNEQFF
-	TRBV20-1	many	TRBJ1-2	TGCAGTGCTAGTAACCCGAGGGAAACGGGCTACACCTTC	CSASNPRETGYTF
TRBD2	TRBV12-3/TRBV12-4	many	TRBJ2-1	TGTGCCAGCAGGCTGGGACTAGCGGGGGCAGAGCAGTTCTTC	CASRLGLAGAEQFF
-	TRBV18	few	TRBJ1-2	TGTGCCAGCTCACCCACTACAGAAAACTATGGCTACACCTTC	CASSPTTENYGYTF
-	TRBV6-6	many	TRBJ2-7	TGTGCCAGCACGGCCGGCTACGAGCAGTACTTC	CASTAGYEQYF
-	TRBV5-6	-	TRBJ1-6	TGTGCCAGCAGCTTGCGGGGGTTAAATTCACCCCTCCACTTT	CASSLRGLNSPLHF
TRBD2	TRBV10-3	-	TRBJ2-5	TGTGCCATCAGTGCTCTAGCGGGGGGGCCCATAGAGACCCAGTACTTC	CAISALAGGPIETQYF
-	TRBV12-3/TRBV12-4	many	TRBJ1-1	TGTGCCAGCAGTTTATCAGGGTTCTATGAAGCTTTCTTT	CASSLSGFYEAFF
TRBD1	TRBV6-1	many	TRBJ2-7	TGTGCCAGCAGCCCTGGACAGGGGGCGATGTACGAGCAGTACTTC	CASSPGQGAMYEQYF
TRBD1	TRBV12-3/TRBV12-4	-	TRBJ1-2	TGTACCAGCAGTTTGGGGACAGGGATAAATAACTATGGCTACACCTTC	CTSSLGTGINNYGYTF
TRBD2	TRBV7-8	-	TRBJ2-5	TGTGCCAGCAGCTCCCCCCCCAGACGGGGGGTCCAAGAGACCCAGTACTTC	CASSSPPRRGVQETQYF
TRBD2	TRBV4-1	many	TRBJ2-6	TGCGCCAGCAGCCGGGGGGGGTTCGCTGGGGCCAACGTCCTGACTTTC	CASSRGGFAGANVLTF
-	TRBV6-5	-	TRBJ2-3	TGTGCCAGCAGTTACTCTCATACGCAGTATTTT	CASSYSHTQYF
TRBD1	TRBV3-1	many	TRBJ1-2	TGTGCCAGCAGCCAAGGGAAGGGGGCGGTTCGTGGCTACACCTTC	CASSQGKGAVRGYTF
-	TRBV11-2	few	TRBJ2-6	TGTGCCAGCAGCTTAAACGCTGGGGCCAACGTCCTGACTTTC	CASSLNAGANVLTF
TRBD1	TRBV28	many	TRBJ1-1	TGTGCCAGCAGGCACCCCGACAGGGTTAACACTGAAGCTTTCTTT	CASRHPDRVNTEAFF
TRBD2	TRBV2	many	TRBJ2-1	TGTGCCAGCAGTGATACGACTAGCGGGGTGAATGAGCAGTTCTTC	CASSDTTSGVNEQFF
-	TRBV7-2	many	TRBJ2-7	TGTGCCAGCAGCCCGGGAGCGAGTCTCTCCTACGAGCAGTACTTC	CASSPGASLSYEQYF
TRBD2	TRBV11-2	many	TRBJ2-7	TGTGCCAGCAGCGAGGGGTGGCGGGGGAGCTCCTACGAGCAGTACTTC	CASSEGWRGSSYEQYF
TRBD1	TRBV4-1	few	TRBJ1-4	TGCGCCAGCGGCGAACCTAACGACAGGGCCTCTACAGAAAAACTGTTTTTT	CASGEPNDRASTEKLFF
-	TRBV5-1	many	TRBJ2-1	TGCGCCAGCAGCTTGGCGGGGTTCTCCTACAATGAGCAGTTCTTC	CASSLAGFSYNEQFF
-	TRBV18	many	TRBJ2-5	TGTGCCAGCTCACCACAGCAAGAGACCCAGTACTTC	CASSPQQETQYF
-	TRBV7-9	many	TRBJ1-1	TGTGCCAGCAGCTTGCTGGGGACTGAAGCTTTCTTT	CASSLLGTEAFF